The sequence of this T cell receptor (beta chain) was determined in a study of blood T cell repertoires in COVID-19. Study at large: Samples representing acute and convalescent COVID-19 were sourced from the United States, Italy and Spain. T cells, B-cell-depleted T cells, or PBMCs provided the cDNA or gDNA that served as material.

Original processing notes: Scientists estimated how many nucleated cells there were by amplifying reference gene primers. Clones were read by immunoSEQ multiplex PCR, and TCRdb kept only the in-frame ones, dropping some. V, J and clone size derive from that table, while D and trimming were established from the DNA sequence. This sample carries approximately 290,000 clones, roughly 90% of them seen once, and the ten largest clones take about 2%. This clone came up a few times. Germline loops: CDR1 ENHRY, CDR2 SYGVKD. The CDR3 covers 14 residues. With 6 bases clipped from V and 7 bases from J, the junction kept 4 bases outside the gene matches.

The sample consisted of peripheral blood. This chain links TRBV10-3 with TRBJ1-6; 9 nucleotides align to TRBD1. The origin of this receptor is a man younger than 35 with active or convalescent COVID-19. The CDR3 nucleotides are TGTGCCATCAGGGCGGGACAGGGCAATTCACCCCTCCACTTT. Translated, it gives CAIRAGQGNSPLHF.